This entry describes one T cell receptor (beta chain). The V gene's germline CDR1 is SGHNT and CDR2 YYREEE (reference sequence). The junction had 8 bases not matched to a gene; V was cut back by 3 bases and J by 7 bases. This CDR3 is 14 amino acids long. This entry comes from a study of early T cells in non-severe SARS-CoV-2 infection. Researchers attached unique molecular identifiers to individual cDNA molecules. TCRdb re-derived calls from the 5' RACE reads in MiXCR, one entry per CDR3 protein. The sample carries more than 50,000 distinct CDR3 sequences, around 5.6% recorded once. The V and J genes are TRBV5-4 and TRBJ2-5; TRBD2 aligns across 8 bases. The material sequenced was whole blood. The receptor comes from an adult who was a healthcare worker with PCR-confirmed SARS-CoV-2 infection or an uninfected control (not recorded which). CDR3 protein: CASSSPGLVATQYF. Written as DNA, the CDR3 is TGTGCCAGCAGCTCACCGGGACTAGTAGCGACCCAGTACTTC.